This TCR beta chain was captured in a study of blood T cell repertoires in COVID-19. About the study: There were acute and convalescent COVID-19 samples, and they came from the United States, Italy and Spain. PBMCs, B-cell-depleted T cells, or T cells provided the cDNA or gDNA that made up the material.

The trim removed 4 bases at V and 6 bases at J, leaving 8 bases unmatched. The germline V gene has CDR1 MDHEN and CDR2 SYDVKM. This CDR3 is 16 amino acids long. Authors' methods: Amplification of reference gene primers was used by the study to estimate nucleated cell counts. This table comes from immunoSEQ multiplex PCR, and its TCRdb copy is limited to in-frame clones, with some not included. The DNA was the basis for D and trimming; V, J and clone size are from that table. The sample comprises some 82,000 clones, 83% of which are singletons, and roughly 40% rests with the top ten. The sample was peripheral blood. This receptor was identified in a man older than 75 with active or convalescent COVID-19. The rearrangement links TRBV28 to TRBJ2-2, with 10 bases identical to TRBD2. The CDR3 protein is CASSSPSGSGSGELFF. The CDR3 nucleotides are TGTGCCAGCAGTTCACCTAGCGGGAGTGGCTCCGGGGAGCTGTTTTTT.